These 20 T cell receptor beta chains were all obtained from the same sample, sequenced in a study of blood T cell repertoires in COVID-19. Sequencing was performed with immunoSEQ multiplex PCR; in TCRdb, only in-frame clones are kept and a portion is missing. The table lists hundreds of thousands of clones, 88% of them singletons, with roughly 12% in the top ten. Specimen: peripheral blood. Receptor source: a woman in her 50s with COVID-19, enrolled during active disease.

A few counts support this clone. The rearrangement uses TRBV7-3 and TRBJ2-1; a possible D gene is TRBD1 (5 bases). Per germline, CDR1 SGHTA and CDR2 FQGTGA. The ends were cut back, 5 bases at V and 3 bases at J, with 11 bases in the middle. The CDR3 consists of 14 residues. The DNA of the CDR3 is TGTGCCAGCAGCCCCCCGGACATCTACAATGAGCAGTTCTTC. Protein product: CASSPPDIYNEQFF.

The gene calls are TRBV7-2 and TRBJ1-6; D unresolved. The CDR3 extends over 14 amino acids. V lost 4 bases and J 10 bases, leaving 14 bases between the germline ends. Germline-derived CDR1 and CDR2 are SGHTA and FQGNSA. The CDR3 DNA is TGTGCCAGCAGCTCCCGGGTGGGTGGATCACCCCTCCACTTT. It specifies CASSSRVGGSPLHF.

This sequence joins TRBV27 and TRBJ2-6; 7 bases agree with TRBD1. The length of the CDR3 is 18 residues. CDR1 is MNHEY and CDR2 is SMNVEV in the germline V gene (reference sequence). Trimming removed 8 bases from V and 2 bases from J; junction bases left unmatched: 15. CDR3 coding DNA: TGTGCCAGCCCAACCGACAGGGAAAAAAAGCCTGGGGCCAACGTCCTGACTTTC. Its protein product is CASPTDREKKPGANVLTF.

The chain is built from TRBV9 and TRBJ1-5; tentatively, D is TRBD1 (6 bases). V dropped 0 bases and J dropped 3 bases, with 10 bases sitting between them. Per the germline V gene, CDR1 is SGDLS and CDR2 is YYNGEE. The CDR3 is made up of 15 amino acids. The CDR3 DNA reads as TGTGCCAGCAGCGTAGCTGGGGGCGCCAATCAGCCCCAGCATTTT. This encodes CASSVAGGANQPQHF.

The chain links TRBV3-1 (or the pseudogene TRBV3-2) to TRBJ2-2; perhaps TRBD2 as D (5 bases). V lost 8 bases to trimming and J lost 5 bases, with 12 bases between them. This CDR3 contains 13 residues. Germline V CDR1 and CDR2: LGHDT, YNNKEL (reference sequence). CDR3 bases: TGTGCCAGCCCCTCGAGGGAGACCGGGGAGCTGTTTTTT. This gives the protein CASPSRETGELFF.

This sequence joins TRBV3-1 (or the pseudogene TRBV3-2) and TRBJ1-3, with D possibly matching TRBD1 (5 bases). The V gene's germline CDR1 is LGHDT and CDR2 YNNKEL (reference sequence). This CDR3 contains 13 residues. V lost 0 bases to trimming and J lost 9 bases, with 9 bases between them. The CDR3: CASSQEGEGTIYF. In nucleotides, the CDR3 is TGTGCCAGCAGCCAAGAGGGGGAGGGCACCATATATTTT.

The CDR3 DNA reads as TGTGCCAGTAGCCCTGACAGTCCTGATACGCAGTATTTT. Its translation: CASSPDSPDTQYF. The V gene is TRBV19, the J gene TRBJ2-3; perhaps TRBD1 as D (5 bases). Trimming took off 6 bases at V and 6 bases at J, with 13 bases between the two ends. CDR3 length: 13 residues. The germline gives CDR1 LNHDA, CDR2 SQIVND (reference sequence).

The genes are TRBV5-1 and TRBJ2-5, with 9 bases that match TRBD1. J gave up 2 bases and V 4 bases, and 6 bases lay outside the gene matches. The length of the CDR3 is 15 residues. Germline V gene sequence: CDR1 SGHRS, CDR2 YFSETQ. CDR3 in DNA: TGCGCCAGCAGCGAAGGGACAGGGCTACAAGAGACCCAGTACTTC. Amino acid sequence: CASSEGTGLQETQYF.

CDR3 coding DNA: TGTGCCAGCAGCTTGACTAGCGGGGTGTGGGATACGCAGTATTTT. The encoded protein is CASSLTSGVWDTQYF. The J gene is TRBJ2-3, the V gene TRBV5-4, with TRBD2 matching over 10 bases. This CDR3 has 15 residues. Germline values: CDR1 SGHNT, CDR2 YYREEE (reference sequence). V shed 1 base, J shed 6 bases, and the junction held 5 bases outside the gene matches.

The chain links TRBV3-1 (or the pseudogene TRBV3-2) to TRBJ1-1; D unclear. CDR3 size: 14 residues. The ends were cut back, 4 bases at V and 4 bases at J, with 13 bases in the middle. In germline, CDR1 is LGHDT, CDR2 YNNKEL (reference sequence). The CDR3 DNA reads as TGTGCCAGCAGCCGTGCCCGGGGAGGCACTGAAGCTTTCTTT. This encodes CASSRARGGTEAFF.

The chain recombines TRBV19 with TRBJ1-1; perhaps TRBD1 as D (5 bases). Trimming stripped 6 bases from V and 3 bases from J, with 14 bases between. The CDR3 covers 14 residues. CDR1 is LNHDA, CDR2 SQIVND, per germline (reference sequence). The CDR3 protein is CASRPQGRDTEAFF. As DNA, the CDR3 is TGTGCCAGTAGGCCGCAGGGTAGGGACACTGAAGCTTTCTTT.

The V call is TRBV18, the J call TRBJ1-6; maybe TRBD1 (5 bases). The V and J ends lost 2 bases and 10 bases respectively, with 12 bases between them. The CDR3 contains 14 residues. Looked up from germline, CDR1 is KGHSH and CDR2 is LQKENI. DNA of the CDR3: TGTGCCAGCTCACCAAACACGGGGGACTCACCCCTCCACTTT. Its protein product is CASSPNTGDSPLHF.

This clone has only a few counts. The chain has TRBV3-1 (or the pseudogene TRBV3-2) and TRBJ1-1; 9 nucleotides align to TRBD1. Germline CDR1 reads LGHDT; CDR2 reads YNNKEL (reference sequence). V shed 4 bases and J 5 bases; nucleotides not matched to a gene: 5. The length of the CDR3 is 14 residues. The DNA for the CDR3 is TGTGCCAGCAGCCTCATGACAGGGGGGACTGAAGCTTTCTTT. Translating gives CASSLMTGGTEAFF.

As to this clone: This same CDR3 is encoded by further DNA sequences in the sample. CDR3 in DNA: TGTGCCAGCAGCCAAGGCAGCTCTGGAAACACCATATATTTT. Protein sequence: CASSQGSSGNTIYF. The chain couples TRBV3-1 (or the pseudogene TRBV3-2) to TRBJ1-3, with D hard to call. This CDR3 region has 14 residues. Trimming pared 1 base from V and 0 bases from J, leaving 4 bases between. Germline-derived CDR1 and CDR2 are LGHDT and YNNKEL (reference sequence).

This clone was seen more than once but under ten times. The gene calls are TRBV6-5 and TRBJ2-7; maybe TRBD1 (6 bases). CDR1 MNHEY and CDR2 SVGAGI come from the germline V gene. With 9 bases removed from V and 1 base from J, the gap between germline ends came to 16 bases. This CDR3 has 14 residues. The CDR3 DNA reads TGTGCCAGTTGGATAGGGGGTCAGTCCTACGAGCAGTACTTC. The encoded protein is CASWIGGQSYEQYF.

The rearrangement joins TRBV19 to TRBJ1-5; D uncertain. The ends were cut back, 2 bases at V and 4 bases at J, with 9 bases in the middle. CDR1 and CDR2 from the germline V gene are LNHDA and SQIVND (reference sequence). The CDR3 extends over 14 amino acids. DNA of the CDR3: TGTGCCAGTAGTATATGGGCGGGGAATCAGCCCCAGCATTTT. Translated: CASSIWAGNQPQHF.

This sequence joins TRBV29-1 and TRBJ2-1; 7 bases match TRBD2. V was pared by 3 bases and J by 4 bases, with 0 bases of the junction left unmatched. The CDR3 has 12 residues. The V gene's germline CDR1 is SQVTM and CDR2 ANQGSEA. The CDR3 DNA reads TGCAGCGTTGATAGCGGGTACAATGAGCAGTTCTTC. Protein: CSVDSGYNEQFF.

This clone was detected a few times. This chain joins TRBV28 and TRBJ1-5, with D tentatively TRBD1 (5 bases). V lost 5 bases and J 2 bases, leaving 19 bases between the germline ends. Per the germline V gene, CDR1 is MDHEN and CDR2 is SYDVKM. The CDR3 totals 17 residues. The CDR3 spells CASSPIIGAIGNQPQHF. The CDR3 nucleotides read TGTGCCAGCAGTCCAATCATAGGGGCAATTGGCAATCAGCCCCAGCATTTT.

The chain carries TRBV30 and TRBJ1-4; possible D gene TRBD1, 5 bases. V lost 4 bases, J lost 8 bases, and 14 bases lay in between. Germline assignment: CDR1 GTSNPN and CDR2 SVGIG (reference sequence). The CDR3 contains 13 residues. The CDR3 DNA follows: TGTGCCTGGAAAGGGCCCGGGGGAGAAAAACTGTTTTTT. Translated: CAWKGPGGEKLFF.

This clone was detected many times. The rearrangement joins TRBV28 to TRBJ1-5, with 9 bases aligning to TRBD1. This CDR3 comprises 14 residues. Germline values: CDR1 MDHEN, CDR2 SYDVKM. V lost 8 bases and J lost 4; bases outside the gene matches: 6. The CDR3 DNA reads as TGTGCCAGCCACGGACAGGGGAGAAATCAGCCCCAGCATTTT. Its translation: CASHGQGRNQPQHF. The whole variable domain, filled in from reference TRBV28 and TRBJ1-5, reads DVKVTQSSRYLVKRTGEKVFLECVQDMDHENMFWYRQDPGLGLRLIYFSYDVKMKEKGDIPEGYSVSREKKERFSLILESASTNQTSMYLCASHGQGRNQPQHFGDGTRLSIL.